These T cell receptor beta chains were read from a single sample in a study of T-cell memory formation after mild COVID-19. TCRdb re-called the 5' RACE reads through MiXCR, storing one row per CDR3 protein. The sample consists of 250,000 to 300,000 distinct CDR3 sequences, roughly 17% of them appearing once. Source material: PBMCs or a T cell subset sorted from them (not recorded which). These receptors were taken from a man younger than 35 who had mild COVID-19 (a few samples of this study predate the infection). Cell type and time point are not known. Each CDR3 is given with its conserved first and last residue. Size is omitted from some rows. Given values are once, few, many or a class for expanded clones.

clone_size,j_call,v_call,cdr3_aa
few,TRBJ2-3,TRBV5-5,CASSPDRGLVDTQYF
NA,TRBJ2-3,TRBV11-2,CASSLIPSGYGDTQYF
NA,TRBJ1-5,TRBV6-5,CASSYTGGGTGQPQHF
few,TRBJ2-3,TRBV20-1,CSARAGGGDTQYF
many,TRBJ2-2,TRBV7-8,CASSLGSGVNTGELFF
few,TRBJ1-2,TRBV7-2,CASTGDYGYTF
NA,TRBJ1-1,TRBV12-3/TRBV12-4,CASSHPTGVISHTEAFF
few,TRBJ2-3,TRBV11-1,CASSSPVLGGGTDTQYF
NA,TRBJ1-3,TRBV6-2/TRBV6-3,CASTRDSGNTIYF
few,TRBJ2-3,TRBV7-2,CASSPSGGRVVTQYF
few,TRBJ2-7,TRBV5-1,CASSIPGQSYEQYF
few,TRBJ1-5,TRBV18,CASSGTDYQPQHF
few,TRBJ2-2,TRBV7-2,CASSLVGTPRTLTGELFF
few,TRBJ2-2,TRBV27,CASSWSPRFHTGELFF
many,TRBJ2-3,TRBV7-9,CASSRQRSAGTDTQYF
NA,TRBJ2-5,TRBV10-3,CAISETVQETQYF
NA,TRBJ2-1,TRBV7-2,CASTSFSGSYNEQFF
many,TRBJ2-3,TRBV10-1,CASSDGGTGPDTQYF
NA,TRBJ2-7,TRBV6-2/TRBV6-3,CASSYRQFYEQYF
few,TRBJ2-2,TRBV28,CASSSSDRGVGTGELFF
NA,TRBJ1-1,TRBV29-1,CSVGTAHTEAFF
few,TRBJ1-1,TRBV13,CASSPNRGTMNTEAFF
few,TRBJ2-5,TRBV6-5,CASRHSQETQYF
NA,TRBJ1-1,TRBV23-1,CASSHLTTWRAFF
many,TRBJ2-5,TRBV7-9,CASSPLGGETQYF
many,TRBJ2-5,TRBV7-8,CASSLAWTEETQYF
many,TRBJ2-1,TRBV7-2,CASSLASQRGGYNEQFF
many,TRBJ2-3,TRBV4-2,CASSLRTSGGNTDTQYF
medium-sized,TRBJ2-5,TRBV10-3,CAISESRTQETQYF
few,TRBJ2-3,TRBV7-8,CASSLDTAVAGGMNTQYF
NA,TRBJ1-1,TRBV4-3,CASSQSGGYNTEAFF
few,TRBJ2-5,TRBV3-1,CASSFRLAGDETQYF
NA,TRBJ2-5,TRBV15,CATSLSDPGQETQYF
NA,TRBJ2-1,TRBV7-3,CASSRDGYSYNEQFF
NA,TRBJ1-4,TRBV15,CATSIRREGLFF
NA,TRBJ1-4,TRBV24-1,CATSDYEGGYEKLFF
many,TRBJ2-2,TRBV11-2,CASSSAGQASYTGELFF
NA,TRBJ2-2,TRBV9,CASGMMYGELFF
NA,TRBJ1-1,TRBV10-3,CAISTDRGVPEAFF
few,TRBJ2-4,TRBV2,CASSQLAGRGIQYF
NA,TRBJ2-3,TRBV7-2,CASSRNTGSFPRTDTQYF
few,TRBJ2-2,TRBV5-1,CASGIGSTGELFF
NA,TRBJ2-1,TRBV7-2,CASSPRTLRTHPNEQFF